The rows below give T cell receptor beta chains drawn from one sample of a study of blood T cell repertoires in COVID-19. Profiled with immunoSEQ multiplex PCR; TCRdb holds only in-frame clones, not every one. Of roughly 520,000 clones listed, more than 75% are singletons. The sample taken for sequencing was PBMCs or T cells enriched from blood (not recorded which). The source of these receptors is a woman in her forties who had recovered from COVID-19. Both conserved end residues are part of each CDR3. A D gene is named only where the DNA matches it firmly.

J gene | V gene | D gene | CDR3 protein
TRBJ2-1 | TRBV7-2 | TRBD2 | CASSLLAGGSSYNEQFF
TRBJ2-3 | TRBV5-1 | NA | CASSFTQETDTQYF
TRBJ1-6 | TRBV3-1/TRBV3-2 | TRBD1 | CASSQFGQGVNSPLHF
TRBJ1-2 | TRBV5-1 | TRBD1 | CASSPRTGFSYGYTF
TRBJ2-1 | TRBV6-2/TRBV6-3 | NA | CASSYSISGEQFF
TRBJ2-1 | TRBV27 | TRBD1 | CASSHLRDRAPASSYNEQFF
TRBJ2-2 | TRBV6-5 | TRBD1 | CASRFERTGSGELFF
TRBJ1-5 | TRBV27 | NA | CASSLSPGQNQPQHF
TRBJ1-4 | TRBV27 | NA | CASSLKGNRATNEKLFF
TRBJ1-2 | TRBV5-1 | NA | CASSPDGGGYGYTF
TRBJ2-7 | TRBV6-1 | TRBD1 | CASSEAGGFLYEQYF
TRBJ1-3 | TRBV6-5 | TRBD1 | CASSYGGGAAGNTIYF